This T cell receptor beta chain was recovered during a study of OX40 agonist ivuxolimab in advanced cancers. About the research overall: Patients in dose escalation had liver, melanoma, kidney or head and neck cancers. Of the participants, 35% to 50% had some prior anti-PD-1, anti-PD-L1 or anti-CTLA-4 therapy, which was allowed. Two cutaneous melanoma patients and one hepatocellular carcinoma patient, three in all, had partial responses.

Study observations and caveats: The average count of expanded clones was higher among CD8+ T cells than among CD4+.

Germline V CDR1 and CDR2: SGHRS, YFSETQ. CDR3 size: 15 residues. Trimming took off 3 bases at V and 0 bases at J, with 11 bases between the two ends. In the case of this clone: Its matching antigen is unknown.

Sequencing used immunoSEQ multiplex PCR; TCRdb keeps in-frame clones, though not all of them. This sample has tens of thousands of clones, with 65% to 85% found just once. The source material was CD4+ or CD8+ T cells sorted from blood, sampled in a trial of the OX40 agonist ivuxolimab. This sequence was found in an adult with an advanced solid tumor such as melanoma, head and neck, liver or kidney cancer. J is TRBJ2-3 and V is TRBV5-1, with D possibly TRBD2 on 5 matching bases. The CDR3 DNA sequence: TGCGCCAGCAGCTCACGCGGGCCTAGCACAGATACGCAGTATTTT. Amino acid sequence: CASSSRGPSTDTQYF.